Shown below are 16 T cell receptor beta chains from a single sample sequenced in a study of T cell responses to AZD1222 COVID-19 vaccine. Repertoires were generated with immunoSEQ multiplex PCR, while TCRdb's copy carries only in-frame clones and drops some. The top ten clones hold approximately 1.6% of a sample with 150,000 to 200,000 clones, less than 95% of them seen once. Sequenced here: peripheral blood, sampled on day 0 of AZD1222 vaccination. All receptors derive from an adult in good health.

This CDR3 is CASSPGQGVQPQHF. CDR3 DNA: TGCGCCAGCAGCCCTGGACAGGGTGTACAGCCCCAGCATTTT. The chain joins TRBV5-1 to TRBJ1-5, with 8 bases that match TRBD1. There are 14 residues in the CDR3. The germline CDR1 and CDR2 sequences are SGHRS and YFSETQ. V was clipped by 4 bases and J by 7 bases; unmatched bases: 7.

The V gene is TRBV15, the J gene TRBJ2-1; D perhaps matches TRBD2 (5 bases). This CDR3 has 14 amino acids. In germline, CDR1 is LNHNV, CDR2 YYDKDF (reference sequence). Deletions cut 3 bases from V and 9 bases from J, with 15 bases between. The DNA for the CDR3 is TGTGCCACCAGCAGGGGAGTTATTGAGAGTGAGCAGTTCTTC. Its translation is CATSRGVIESEQFF.

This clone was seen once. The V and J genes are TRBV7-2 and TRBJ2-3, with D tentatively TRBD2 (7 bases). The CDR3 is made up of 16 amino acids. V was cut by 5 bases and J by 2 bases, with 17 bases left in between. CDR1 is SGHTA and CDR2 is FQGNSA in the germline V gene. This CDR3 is CASSLAAGASTDTQYF. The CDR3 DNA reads TGTGCCAGCAGCCTGGCGGCGGGGGCGTCCACAGATACGCAGTATTTT.

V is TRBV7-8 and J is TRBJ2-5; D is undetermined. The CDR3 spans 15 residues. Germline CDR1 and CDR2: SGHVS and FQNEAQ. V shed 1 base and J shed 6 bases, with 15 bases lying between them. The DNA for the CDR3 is TGTGCCAGCAGCTTAGTAGGTCAGCTAGGGAAGACCCAGTACTTC. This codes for CASSLVGQLGKTQYF.

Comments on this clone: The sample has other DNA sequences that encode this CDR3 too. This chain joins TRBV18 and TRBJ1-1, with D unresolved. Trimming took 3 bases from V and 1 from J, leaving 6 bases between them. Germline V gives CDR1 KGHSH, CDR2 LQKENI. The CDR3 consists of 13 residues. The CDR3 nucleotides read TGTGCCAGCTCACCCATAGAGAACACTGAAGCTTTCTTT. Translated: CASSPIENTEAFF.

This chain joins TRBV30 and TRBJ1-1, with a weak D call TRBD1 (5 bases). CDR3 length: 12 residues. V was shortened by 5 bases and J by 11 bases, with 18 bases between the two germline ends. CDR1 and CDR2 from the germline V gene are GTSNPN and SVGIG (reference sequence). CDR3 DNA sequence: TGTGCCTGGTCGTTCAGCGTGGGGGACGCTTTCTTT. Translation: CAWSFSVGDAFF.

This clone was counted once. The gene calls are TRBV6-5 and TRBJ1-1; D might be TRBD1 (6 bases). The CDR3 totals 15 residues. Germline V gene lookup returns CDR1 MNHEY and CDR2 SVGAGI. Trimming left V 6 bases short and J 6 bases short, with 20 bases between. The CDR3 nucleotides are TGTGCCAGCAGGGACGGGTTCAGGGGCCGGCCTGAAGCTTTCTTT. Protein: CASRDGFRGRPEAFF.

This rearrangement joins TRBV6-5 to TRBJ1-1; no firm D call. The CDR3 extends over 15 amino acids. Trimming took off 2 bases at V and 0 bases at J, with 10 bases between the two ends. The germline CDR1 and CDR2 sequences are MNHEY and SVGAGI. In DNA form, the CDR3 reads TGTGCCAGCAGTTACGGCGCCTCAATGAACACTGAAGCTTTCTTT. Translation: CASSYGASMNTEAFF.

CDR3 nucleotide sequence: TGTGCCAGCAGCACGACTGGACAGGGAGGGAACACCATATATTTT. Amino acids: CASSTTGQGGNTIYF. The chain joins TRBV28 to TRBJ1-3, with 8 bases identical to TRBD1. Germline V gene sequence: CDR1 MDHEN, CDR2 SYDVKM. The CDR3 covers 15 residues. V dropped 6 bases and J dropped 7; count of bases not matched to a gene: 11.

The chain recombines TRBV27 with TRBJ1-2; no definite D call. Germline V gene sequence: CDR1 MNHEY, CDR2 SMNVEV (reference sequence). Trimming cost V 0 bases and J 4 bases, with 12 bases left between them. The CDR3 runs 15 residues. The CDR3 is CASSLSQDGFYGYTF. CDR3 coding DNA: TGTGCCAGCAGTTTATCCCAGGACGGGTTCTATGGCTACACCTTC.

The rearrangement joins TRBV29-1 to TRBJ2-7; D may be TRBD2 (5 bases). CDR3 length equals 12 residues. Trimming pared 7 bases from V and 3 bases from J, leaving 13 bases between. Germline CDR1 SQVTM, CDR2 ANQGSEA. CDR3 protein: CSGGTSFYEQYF. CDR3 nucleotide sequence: TGCAGCGGGGGAACTAGTTTCTACGAGCAGTACTTC.

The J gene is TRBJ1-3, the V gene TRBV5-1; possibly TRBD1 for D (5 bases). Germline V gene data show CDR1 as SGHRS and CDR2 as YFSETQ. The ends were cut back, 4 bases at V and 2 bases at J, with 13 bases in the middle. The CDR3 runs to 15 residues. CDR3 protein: CASSPIQGTGNTIYF. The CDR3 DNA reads TGCGCCAGCAGCCCAATCCAGGGAACTGGAAACACCATATATTTT.

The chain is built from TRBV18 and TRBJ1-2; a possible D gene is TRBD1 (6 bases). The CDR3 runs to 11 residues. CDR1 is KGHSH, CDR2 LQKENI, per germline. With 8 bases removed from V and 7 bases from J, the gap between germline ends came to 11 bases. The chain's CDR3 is CASRQDSGYTF. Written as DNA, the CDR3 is TGTGCCAGCCGACAGGACTCTGGCTACACCTTC.

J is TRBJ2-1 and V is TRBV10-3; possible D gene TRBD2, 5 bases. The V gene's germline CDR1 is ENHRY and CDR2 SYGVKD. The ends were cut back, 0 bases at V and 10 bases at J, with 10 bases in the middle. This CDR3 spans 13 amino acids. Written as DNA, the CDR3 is TGTGCCATCAGTGAGTCGGTAGGAGGCGAGCAGTTCTTC. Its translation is CAISESVGGEQFF.

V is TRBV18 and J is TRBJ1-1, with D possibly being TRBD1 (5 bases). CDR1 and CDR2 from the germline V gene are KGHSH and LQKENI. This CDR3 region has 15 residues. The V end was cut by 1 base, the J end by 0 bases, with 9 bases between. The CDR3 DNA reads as TGTGCCAGCTCACCACTCACGGGGGTGAACACTGAAGCTTTCTTT. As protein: CASSPLTGVNTEAFF.

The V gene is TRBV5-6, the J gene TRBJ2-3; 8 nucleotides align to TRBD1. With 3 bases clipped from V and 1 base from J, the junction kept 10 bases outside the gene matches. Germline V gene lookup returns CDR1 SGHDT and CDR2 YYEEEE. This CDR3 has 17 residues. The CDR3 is CASSSPGQGRGTDTQYF. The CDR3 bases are TGTGCCAGCAGCTCCCCCGGACAGGGACGGGGCACAGATACGCAGTATTTT.